The clone carrying this T cell receptor (beta chain) came up many times. Its antigen is unidentified. When ophthalmopathy did not progress within 18 months, Graves' hyperthyroidism was considered stable. RNA transcripts yielded amplified TCR beta CDR3 regions. Researchers ran a first-round RT-PCR on the TCR CDR3 using the HTBI primer set. Each CDR3 protein is one row after TCRdb ran MiXCR on the multiplex PCR reads. The table includes about 560,000 distinct CDR3 sequences, more than 45% detected once. Germline V gene sequence: CDR1 SNHLY, CDR2 FYNNEI. V shed 6 bases and J 5 bases; nucleotides not matched to a gene: 11. The CDR3 is made up of 15 amino acids. This sample is drawn from a study of T cells in Graves' hyperthyroidism and ophthalmopathy. Study findings and constraints: Ophthalmopathy was separated from stable hyperthyroidism by a 13 V-J model.

What was sequenced was peripheral blood or thyroid tissue (not recorded which). The TCR originated in a woman under 30 with Graves' hyperthyroidism. The chain couples TRBV2 to TRBJ2-5, with 8 bases lining up with TRBD1. CDR3 loop: CASRDLGQGSETQYF. In nucleotides, the CDR3 is TGTGCCAGCAGAGACCTCGGACAGGGATCGGAGACCCAGTACTTC. The full variable domain, its missing parts supplied by reference TRBV2 and TRBJ2-5, is EPEVTQTPSHQVTQMGQEVILRCVPISNHLYFYWYRQILGQKVEFLVSFYNNEISEKSEIFDDQFSVERPDGSNFTLKIRSTKLEDSAMYFCASRDLGQGSETQYFGPGTRLLVL.